The present T cell receptor beta chain was sequenced within a study of tumor and adjacent non-tumor tissue in lung cancer. This CDR3 contains 13 residues. Per the germline V gene, CDR1 is DFQATT and CDR2 is SNEGSKA (reference sequence). V was clipped by 6 bases and J by 2 bases; unmatched bases: 6. No cell sorting was done before RNA was extracted from the tissue. TCRbeta libraries were built with three rounds of nested PCR, modified from ARM-PCR. TCRdb re-analysed the multiplex PCR reads in MiXCR, keeping a single row per CDR3 protein. The table lists 90,000 to 110,000 distinct CDR3 sequences, roughly 75% of them singletons. Points on this clonotype: It may be a read error: a sequence one base away is much more abundant.

The chain links TRBV20-1 to TRBJ2-5, with 7 bases that match TRBD2. This sequence originates from a woman between 55 and 75 years old with non-small cell lung cancer. Sequencing used lung tumor tissue. DNA of the CDR3: TGCAGTGCGGGCATGGGAGGGCAAGAGACCCAGTACTTC. It specifies CSAGMGGQETQYF.